Below, 13 T cell receptor beta chains from the same sample are listed, as sequenced in a study of cytomegalovirus exposure and HLA in healthy donors. This PCR relied on a set of 60 Vbeta primers and 13 Jbeta primers. Repertoires were generated with immunoSEQ multiplex PCR, while TCRdb's copy carries only in-frame clones and drops some. Of approximately 210,000 clones listed, 70% to 80% are singletons. What was sequenced was PBMCs. The source is a girl between 10 and 17 years old in good health and CMV-seropositive.

The chain recombines TRBV9 with TRBJ2-3; possibly TRBD1 for D (6 bases). The CDR3 is made up of 17 amino acids. The V end was cut by 4 bases, the J end by 3 bases, with 21 bases between. The V gene's germline CDR1 is SGDLS and CDR2 YYNGEE. CDR3 loop: CASSRPRDGTRTDTQYF. DNA of the CDR3: TGTGCCAGCAGCCGTCCTAGGGACGGGACAAGGACAGATACGCAGTATTTT.

This rearrangement joins TRBV7-8 to TRBJ1-3; tentative D call: TRBD1 (5 bases). Germline assignment: CDR1 SGHVS and CDR2 FQNEAQ. Between the trimmed V and J ends, which lost 4 bases and 4 bases, there was a span of 17 bases. The length of the CDR3 is 16 residues. The CDR3 here is CASSSLQVAAGNTIYF. DNA of the CDR3: TGTGCCAGCAGCTCCTTACAGGTTGCAGCGGGAAACACCATATATTTT. Supplemented by reference TRBV7-8 and TRBJ1-3, the full variable domain reads GAGVSQSPRYKVAKRGQDVALRCDPISGHVSLFWYQQALGQGPEFLTYFQNEAQLDKSGLPSDRFFAERPEGSVSTLKIQRTQQEDSAVYLCASSSLQVAAGNTIYFGEGSWLTVV.

V gene TRBV4-1 combines with J gene TRBJ1-5, with D perhaps matching TRBD1 (6 bases). CDR1 MGHRA and CDR2 YSYEKL come from the germline V gene. V lost 1 base and J 4 bases, leaving 17 bases between the germline ends. The CDR3 contains 17 residues. CDR3 sequence (DNA): TGCGCCAGCAGCCAAGGATGGTTCGGGGGGCCGAATCAGCCCCAGCATTTT. It translates to CASSQGWFGGPNQPQHF.

This chain links TRBV6-1 with TRBJ1-1, with 8 bases aligning to TRBD1. Germline values: CDR1 MNHNS, CDR2 SASEGT. This CDR3 comprises 15 residues. Losses at the gene ends were 5 bases for V and 6 bases for J; bases not matched to a gene: 11. For the CDR3, the DNA is TGTGCCAGCAGTCCCCTCGGGACAGGCAAATCTGAAGCTTTCTTT. This gives the protein CASSPLGTGKSEAFF.

This chain links TRBV7-9 with TRBJ2-7, with 7 bases aligning to TRBD1. There are 15 residues in the CDR3. Losses at the gene ends were 5 bases for V and 6 bases for J; bases not matched to a gene: 13. Germline V gene data show CDR1 as SEHNR and CDR2 as FQNEAQ (reference sequence). The CDR3 is CASSHRPTGYSEQYF. The CDR3 nucleotides are TGTGCCAGCAGCCACCGCCCGACAGGGTACTCCGAGCAGTACTTC.

This clone was seen a single time. The J gene is TRBJ2-2, the V gene TRBV10-1; TRBD2 agrees at 8 bases. Germline trimming cut 6 bases from V and 0 bases from J; bases unmatched to any gene: 6. In germline, CDR1 is WNHNN, CDR2 SYGVQD (reference sequence). This CDR3 contains 16 residues. The DNA of the CDR3 is TGCGCCAGCAGCCCTACTAGCGGATCGAACACCGGGGAGCTGTTTTTT. This sequence encodes CASSPTSGSNTGELFF.

The chain recombines TRBV2 with TRBJ2-1; D remains ambiguous. This CDR3 is 15 amino acids long. V shed 3 bases and J shed 3 bases, with 12 bases lying between them. From germline, CDR1 is SNHLY and CDR2 FYNNEI. The CDR3 sequence is CASSEVSQVYNEQFF. DNA for the CDR3: TGTGCCAGCAGTGAGGTCAGTCAGGTCTACAATGAGCAGTTCTTC.

The J gene is TRBJ1-1, the V gene TRBV9; D may be TRBD1 (5 bases). The V end lost 0 bases, the J end lost 5 bases, and 11 bases lay between the germline ends. This CDR3 is built from 14 residues. Germline CDR1 reads SGDLS; CDR2 reads YYNGEE. The DNA of the CDR3 is TGTGCCAGCAGCGTAGGCGGGGCGAGGACTGAAGCTTTCTTT. Amino acid sequence: CASSVGGARTEAFF.

This rearrangement joins TRBV6-5 to TRBJ1-2, with D tentatively TRBD1 (5 bases). Germline values: CDR1 MNHEY, CDR2 SVGAGI. Trimming took off 6 bases at V and 0 bases at J, with 14 bases between the two ends. The CDR3 length is 15 residues. The CDR3 coding sequence is TGTGCCAGCAGCCAAACAGGACAAGCTAACTATGGCTACACCTTC. Protein product: CASSQTGQANYGYTF.

The gene calls are TRBV27 and TRBJ2-2; D possibly corresponds to TRBD1 (5 bases). The V end lost 0 bases, the J end lost 4 bases, and 12 bases lay between the germline ends. The CDR3 is 16 amino acids. CDR1 MNHEY and CDR2 SMNVEV come from the germline V gene (reference sequence). The DNA for the CDR3 is TGTGCCAGCAGTTTATCGGTCAGGGTCGCCACCGGGGAGCTGTTTTTT. Translating it yields CASSLSVRVATGELFF.

The genes are TRBV4-2 and TRBJ2-7, with D uncertain. Germline V lookup: CDR1 LGHNA, CDR2 YNFKEQ. The CDR3 loop spans 12 amino acids. V dropped 0 bases and J dropped 6 bases, with 6 bases sitting between them. The CDR3 is CASSQDLGEQYF. The DNA of the CDR3 is TGTGCCAGCAGCCAAGATCTCGGCGAGCAGTACTTC.

The J gene is TRBJ2-3, the V gene TRBV29-1; no definite D call. Germline V gene sequence: CDR1 SQVTM, CDR2 ANQGSEA. This CDR3 is built from 11 residues. The V end lost 2 bases, the J end lost 3 bases, and 3 bases lay between the germline ends. The CDR3: CSVERTDTQYF. Here the CDR3 DNA reads TGCAGCGTTGAACGTACAGATACGCAGTATTTT.

Here the CDR3 DNA reads TGTGCCAGCAGAAATCCGGAGGGCACTGAAGCTTTCTTT. Translation: CASRNPEGTEAFF. The chain uses TRBV6-5 and TRBJ1-1; no clear D. The V end lost 6 bases, the J end lost 4 bases, and 12 bases lay between the germline ends. This CDR3 is built from 13 residues. In germline, CDR1 is MNHEY, CDR2 SVGAGI.